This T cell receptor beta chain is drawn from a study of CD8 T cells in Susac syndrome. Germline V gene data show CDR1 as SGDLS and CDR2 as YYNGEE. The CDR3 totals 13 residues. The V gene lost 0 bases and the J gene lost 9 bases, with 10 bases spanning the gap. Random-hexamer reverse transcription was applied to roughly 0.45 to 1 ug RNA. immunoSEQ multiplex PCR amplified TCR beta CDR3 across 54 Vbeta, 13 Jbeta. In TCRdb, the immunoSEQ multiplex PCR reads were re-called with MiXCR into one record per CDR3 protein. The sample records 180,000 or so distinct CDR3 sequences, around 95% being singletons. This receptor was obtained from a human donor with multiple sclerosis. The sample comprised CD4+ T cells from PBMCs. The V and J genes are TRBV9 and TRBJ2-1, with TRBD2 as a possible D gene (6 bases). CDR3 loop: CASSVGLEGEQFF. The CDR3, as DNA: TGTGCCAGCAGCGTAGGACTAGAGGGTGAGCAGTTCTTC.